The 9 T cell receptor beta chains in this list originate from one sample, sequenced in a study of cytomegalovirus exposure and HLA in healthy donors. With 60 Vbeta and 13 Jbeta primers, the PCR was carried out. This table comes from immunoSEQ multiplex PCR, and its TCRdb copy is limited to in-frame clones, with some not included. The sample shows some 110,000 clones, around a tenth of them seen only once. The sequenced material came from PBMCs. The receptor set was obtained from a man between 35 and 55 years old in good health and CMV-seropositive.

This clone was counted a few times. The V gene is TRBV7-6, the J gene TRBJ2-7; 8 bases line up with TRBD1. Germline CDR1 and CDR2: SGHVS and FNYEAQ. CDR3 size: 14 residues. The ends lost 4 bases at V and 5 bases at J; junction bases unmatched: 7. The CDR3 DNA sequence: TGTGCCAGCAGCTCCCAGTACAGGGGGGACGAGCAGTACTTC. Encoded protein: CASSSQYRGDEQYF.

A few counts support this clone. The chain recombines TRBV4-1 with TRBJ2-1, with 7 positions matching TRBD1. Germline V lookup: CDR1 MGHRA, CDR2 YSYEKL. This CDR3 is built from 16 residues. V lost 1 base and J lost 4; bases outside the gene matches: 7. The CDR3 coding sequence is TGCGCCAGCAGCCAAGGAGGACAGGTGGGATACAATGAGCAGTTCTTC. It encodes CASSQGGQVGYNEQFF.

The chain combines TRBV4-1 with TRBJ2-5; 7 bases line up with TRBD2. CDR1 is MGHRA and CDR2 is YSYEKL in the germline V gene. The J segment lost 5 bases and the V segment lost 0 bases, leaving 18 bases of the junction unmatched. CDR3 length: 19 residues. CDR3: CASSQDQLAGAPGGETQYF. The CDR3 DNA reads TGCGCCAGCAGCCAAGATCAATTGGCGGGAGCCCCAGGAGGGGAGACCCAGTACTTC.

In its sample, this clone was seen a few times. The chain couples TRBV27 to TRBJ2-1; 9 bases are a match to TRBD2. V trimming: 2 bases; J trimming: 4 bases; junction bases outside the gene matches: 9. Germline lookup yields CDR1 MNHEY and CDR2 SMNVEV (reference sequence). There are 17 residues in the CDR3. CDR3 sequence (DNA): TGTGCCAGCAGTTTACTGGCGGGAGGGCCCTCGTACAATGAGCAGTTCTTC. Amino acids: CASSLLAGGPSYNEQFF.

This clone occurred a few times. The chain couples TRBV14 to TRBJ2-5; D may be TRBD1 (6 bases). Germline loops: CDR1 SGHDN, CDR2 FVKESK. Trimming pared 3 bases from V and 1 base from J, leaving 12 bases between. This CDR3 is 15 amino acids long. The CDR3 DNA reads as TGTGCCAGCAGCCACTGGGACATCCCCCAAGAGACCCAGTACTTC. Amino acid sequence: CASSHWDIPQETQYF.

CDR3 amino acids: CSGKSSGTNTGELFF. The CDR3 region has the DNA TGCAGCGGAAAATCTAGCGGGACGAACACCGGGGAGCTGTTTTTT. This chain links TRBV29-1 with TRBJ2-2, with TRBD2 identical over 9 bases. J was trimmed by 0 bases and V by 7 bases; bases with no gene match: 6. Germline CDR1 is SQVTM and CDR2 is ANQGSEA. CDR3 length: 15 amino acids.

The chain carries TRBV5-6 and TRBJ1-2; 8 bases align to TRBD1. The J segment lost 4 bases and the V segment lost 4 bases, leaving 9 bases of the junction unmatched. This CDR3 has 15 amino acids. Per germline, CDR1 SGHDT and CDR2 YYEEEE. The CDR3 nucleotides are TGTGCCAGCAGCACGACAGGGGAATTTAGCTATGGCTACACCTTC. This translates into CASSTTGEFSYGYTF.

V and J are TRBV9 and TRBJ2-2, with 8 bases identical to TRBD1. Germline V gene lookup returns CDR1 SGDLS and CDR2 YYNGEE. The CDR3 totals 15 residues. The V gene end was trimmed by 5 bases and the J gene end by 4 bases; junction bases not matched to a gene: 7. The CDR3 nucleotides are TGTGCCAGCAGTATTGACAGGGGCGGCACCGGGGAGCTGTTTTTT. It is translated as CASSIDRGGTGELFF.

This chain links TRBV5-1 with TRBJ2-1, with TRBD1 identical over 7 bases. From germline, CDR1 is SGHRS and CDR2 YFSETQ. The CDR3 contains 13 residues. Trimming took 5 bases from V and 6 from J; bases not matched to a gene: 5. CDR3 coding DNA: TGCGCCAGCAGTTGGGACAGCGCCAATGAGCAGTTCTTC. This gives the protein CASSWDSANEQFF.